What follows are 2 T cell receptor beta chains derived from one specimen sequenced in a study of human T cells and chemical hapten exposure. As for time point: healthy volunteer bleed at 2 weeks. The template was total RNA from unfractionated whole blood. TCRdb processed the RACE reads anew with MiXCR; each CDR3 protein has one entry. Among 45,000 or so distinct CDR3 sequences listed, almost 4.5% were seen once. The sample taken for sequencing was whole blood. These receptors were taken from a human donor in good health. Some clones in this sample may be carry-over from other donors' samples.

The rearrangement uses TRBV20-1 and TRBJ2-1; 15 bases match TRBD2. This CDR3 spans 17 amino acids. Germline V gene data show CDR1 as DFQATT and CDR2 as SNEGSKA (reference sequence). Trimming removed 5 bases from V and 0 bases from J; junction bases left unmatched: 5. The CDR3 reads CSAPGLAGGLSYNEQFF. CDR3 nucleotides: TGCAGTGCTCCGGGACTAGCGGGAGGCCTCTCCTACAATGAGCAGTTCTTC.

This clonotype was counted at least ten times. The chain joins TRBV4-1 to TRBJ1-1; no clear D gene. Germline CDR1 is MGHRA and CDR2 is YSYEKL. V shed 1 base and J shed 1 base, with 10 bases lying between them. The CDR3 contains 15 residues. The DNA for the CDR3 is TGCGCCAGCAGCCAAGTGCCAAAAAAGAACACTGAAGCTTTCTTT. Translated: CASSQVPKKNTEAFF.